This is a list of T cell receptor beta chains from one sample in a study of T cells in Graves' hyperthyroidism and ophthalmopathy. TCRdb re-called the multiplex PCR reads with MiXCR, one entry per CDR3 protein. This repertoire shows 500,000 to 600,000 distinct CDR3 sequences, approximately 20% found once; its top ten account for roughly 44%. The sequenced sample consisted of blood. These receptors were taken from a man aged 35-49 years with Graves' ophthalmopathy. Both conserved end residues are part of each CDR3. The D gene is left open where the match is weak. Where a row states a size, it is once, few, many or the class of an expanded clone; other rows omit it.

J gene: TRBJ1-5; clone size: NA; D gene: NA; V gene: TRBV28; CDR3 DNA: TGTGCCAGCAGTTCGGGGAGGAGACTGTCCCGCAATCAGCCCCAGCATTTT; CDR3 protein: CASSSGRRLSRNQPQHF
J gene: TRBJ1-1; clone size: many; D gene: TRBD1; V gene: TRBV20-1; CDR3 DNA: TGCAGTGCTAGAGTAGGGACAGGGGAAGGAGCTTTCTTT; CDR3 protein: CSARVGTGEGAFF
J gene: TRBJ1-2; clone size: many; D gene: NA; V gene: TRBV18; CDR3 DNA: TGTGCCAGCTCACAAAGCGAAGGTGGCTACACCTTC; CDR3 protein: CASSQSEGGYTF
J gene: TRBJ1-1; clone size: NA; D gene: NA; V gene: TRBV12-3/TRBV12-4; CDR3 DNA: TGTGCCAGCAGTCAATTCGGGGACACTGAAGCTTTCTTT; CDR3 protein: CASSQFGDTEAFF
J gene: TRBJ1-5; clone size: NA; D gene: NA; V gene: TRBV12-3/TRBV12-4; CDR3 DNA: TGTGCCAGCAGGTTCCGATCGGGGGATGGGAATCAGCCCCAGCATTTT; CDR3 protein: CASRFRSGDGNQPQHF
J gene: TRBJ2-7; clone size: many; D gene: TRBD2; V gene: TRBV3-1; CDR3 DNA: TGTGCCAGCAGCCAAGGACTAGCGGGGTTCTACGAGCAGTACTTC; CDR3 protein: CASSQGLAGFYEQYF
J gene: TRBJ1-2; clone size: many; D gene: NA; V gene: TRBV3-1; CDR3 DNA: TGTGCCAGCAGCCAAGGGGGAGCCCGGGGCTATGGCTACACCTTC; CDR3 protein: CASSQGGARGYGYTF
J gene: TRBJ2-2; clone size: many; D gene: NA; V gene: TRBV30; CDR3 DNA: TGTGCCTGGAGTGTGTCCAGGGGCGTCACCGGGGAGCTGTTTTTT; CDR3 protein: CAWSVSRGVTGELFF
J gene: TRBJ1-2; clone size: few; D gene: NA; V gene: TRBV5-6; CDR3 DNA: TGTGCCAGCAGCTCGACCTGTGGAAGCGCTAACTATGGCTACACCTTC; CDR3 protein: CASSSTCGSANYGYTF
J gene: TRBJ1-2; clone size: few; D gene: NA; V gene: TRBV9; CDR3 DNA: TGTGCCAGCAGCGCCCAACGACGCGCGGGACAAGCTAACTATGGCTACACCTTC; CDR3 protein: CASSAQRRAGQANYGYTF
J gene: TRBJ2-1; clone size: many; D gene: TRBD1; V gene: TRBV30; CDR3 DNA: TGTGCCTGGAGTGTACGTGCCAGGGGGAATTATAATGAGCAGTTCTTC; CDR3 protein: CAWSVRARGNYNEQFF
J gene: TRBJ1-1; clone size: NA; D gene: NA; V gene: TRBV6-2/TRBV6-3; CDR3 DNA: TGTGCCAGCAGTCACCGTATGAACACTGAAGCTTTCTTT; CDR3 protein: CASSHRMNTEAFF
J gene: TRBJ1-3; clone size: NA; D gene: NA; V gene: TRBV5-1; CDR3 DNA: TGCGCCAGCAGCTTCCGGGACCTTAAAAACACCATATATTTT; CDR3 protein: CASSFRDLKNTIYF
J gene: TRBJ2-2; clone size: NA; D gene: TRBD1; V gene: TRBV15; CDR3 DNA: TGTGCCACCAGCAGAGGACTACAGGGGCCCTCCACCGGGGAGCTGTTTTTT; CDR3 protein: CATSRGLQGPSTGELFF
J gene: TRBJ2-7; clone size: many; D gene: TRBD1; V gene: TRBV5-1; CDR3 DNA: TGTGCCAGCAGTTTGGGACAGGGGAACGAGCAGTACTTC; CDR3 protein: CASSLGQGNEQYF
J gene: TRBJ2-4; clone size: many; D gene: NA; V gene: TRBV5-1; CDR3 DNA: TGCGCCAGCAGCTCCGCAAGGATCGCTGGTCACATTCAGTACTTC; CDR3 protein: CASSSARIAGHIQYF
J gene: TRBJ2-1; clone size: NA; D gene: TRBD2; V gene: TRBV7-9; CDR3 DNA: TGTGCCAGCAGCCTCGGGACTAGCGGGAGGATGGATGAGCAGTTCTTC; CDR3 protein: CASSLGTSGRMDEQFF
J gene: TRBJ1-6; clone size: NA; D gene: NA; V gene: TRBV4-2; CDR3 DNA: TGTGCCAGCAGCCTCCCCGAGGACTCCTATAATTCACCCCTCCACTTT; CDR3 protein: CASSLPEDSYNSPLHF
J gene: TRBJ2-7; clone size: NA; D gene: NA; V gene: TRBV9; CDR3 DNA: TGTGCCAGCAGCGTAGATGAACAGGGTCCCTACGAGCAGTACTTC; CDR3 protein: CASSVDEQGPYEQYF
J gene: TRBJ2-3; clone size: few; D gene: TRBD2; V gene: TRBV3-1; CDR3 DNA: TGTGCCAGCAGCCAAGGTACGCGGCGGGGGGGCCGGAATACGCAGTATTTT; CDR3 protein: CASSQGTRRGGRNTQYF
J gene: TRBJ1-4; clone size: NA; D gene: NA; V gene: TRBV5-1; CDR3 DNA: TGCGCCAGCAGAACGGGACCGACCCATGAAAAACTGTTTTTT; CDR3 protein: CASRTGPTHEKLFF
J gene: TRBJ1-1; clone size: NA; D gene: NA; V gene: TRBV5-1; CDR3 DNA: TGCGCCAGCAGCTGGCGAGAGAACACTGAAGCTTTCTTT; CDR3 protein: CASSWRENTEAFF
J gene: TRBJ2-1; clone size: NA; D gene: TRBD2; V gene: TRBV7-9; CDR3 DNA: TGTGCCAGCATGATTAGCGGGAGGGGAGAGGAGCAGTTCTTC; CDR3 protein: CASMISGRGEEQFF
J gene: TRBJ2-2; clone size: few; D gene: TRBD2; V gene: TRBV12-3/TRBV12-4; CDR3 DNA: TGTGCCAGCAGGAGGGGACTAGCGGGAGCCGGGGAGCTGTTTTTT; CDR3 protein: CASRRGLAGAGELFF
J gene: TRBJ1-1; clone size: NA; D gene: NA; V gene: TRBV19; CDR3 DNA: TGTGCCAGTAGAGCAGTGTCTGAAGCTTTCTTT; CDR3 protein: CASRAVSEAFF
J gene: TRBJ2-7; clone size: few; D gene: TRBD1; V gene: TRBV10-3; CDR3 DNA: TGTGCCACAGACAGGGGCCGGGACTACGAGCAGTACTTC; CDR3 protein: CATDRGRDYEQYF
J gene: TRBJ1-1; clone size: once; D gene: TRBD1; V gene: TRBV4-2; CDR3 DNA: TGTGCCAGCAGCCAAGATGACAGGGTGAACACTGAAGCTTTCTTT; CDR3 protein: CASSQDDRVNTEAFF
J gene: TRBJ1-4; clone size: few; D gene: NA; V gene: TRBV20-1; CDR3 DNA: TGCAGTGCTAGTCCCACTCCAGGGATGGGAAAACTGTTTTTT; CDR3 protein: CSASPTPGMGKLFF
J gene: TRBJ2-1; clone size: NA; D gene: NA; V gene: TRBV5-1; CDR3 DNA: TGCGCCAGCAGCCCCCTCTCCGGGGGAGAGCAGTTCTTC; CDR3 protein: CASSPLSGGEQFF
J gene: TRBJ2-4; clone size: few; D gene: NA; V gene: TRBV20-1; CDR3 DNA: TGCAGTGCTCTACACAAAAACATTCAGTACTTC; CDR3 protein: CSALHKNIQYF
J gene: TRBJ2-1; clone size: NA; D gene: TRBD2; V gene: TRBV6-1; CDR3 DNA: TGTGCCAGCAGCTTACCCCGGGTTAGCGGGGTCAATGAGCAGTTCTTC; CDR3 protein: CASSLPRVSGVNEQFF
J gene: TRBJ1-5; clone size: NA; D gene: NA; V gene: TRBV6-1; CDR3 DNA: TGTGCCAGCACCCCAGAAGACTATCAGCCCCAGCATTTT; CDR3 protein: CASTPEDYQPQHF
J gene: TRBJ2-4; clone size: NA; D gene: NA; V gene: TRBV11-2; CDR3 DNA: TGTGCCAGCAGCTGGCCCCTCGTTCCGCCCAGGGACGTGACCATCGAACTAGCCAAAAACATTCAGTACTTC; CDR3 protein: CASSWPLVPPRDVTIELAKNIQYF
J gene: TRBJ2-3; clone size: many; D gene: NA; V gene: TRBV11-3; CDR3 DNA: TGTGCCAGCAGCTTAGATGGTAGAGTAACAGATACGCAGTATTTT; CDR3 protein: CASSLDGRVTDTQYF
J gene: TRBJ1-2; clone size: NA; D gene: TRBD1; V gene: TRBV4-1; CDR3 DNA: TGCGCCAGCAGCCAAGTGGTTATGGGACAGCCACATAACTATGGCTACACCTTC; CDR3 protein: CASSQVVMGQPHNYGYTF
J gene: TRBJ2-1; clone size: few; D gene: NA; V gene: TRBV12-3/TRBV12-4; CDR3 DNA: TGTGCCAGCAGCCCTCAGGCGAACTCCTACAATGAGCAGTTCTTC; CDR3 protein: CASSPQANSYNEQFF
J gene: TRBJ2-5; clone size: few; D gene: TRBD2; V gene: TRBV20-1; CDR3 DNA: TGCAGTGCCCCCCTAGCGGGGAGAAAAGAGACCCAGTACTTC; CDR3 protein: CSAPLAGRKETQYF
J gene: TRBJ1-6; clone size: NA; D gene: TRBD1; V gene: TRBV6-1; CDR3 DNA: TGTGCCAGCAGTGCCCGGGACAGGGATTCACCCCTCCACTTT; CDR3 protein: CASSARDRDSPLHF
J gene: TRBJ1-4; clone size: NA; D gene: TRBD1; V gene: TRBV20-1; CDR3 DNA: TGCAGTGCTGGCCGGGACAGGGGAGGTGCAACTAATGAAAAACTGTTTTTT; CDR3 protein: CSAGRDRGGATNEKLFF
J gene: TRBJ2-7; clone size: NA; D gene: TRBD1; V gene: TRBV4-2; CDR3 DNA: TGTGCCAGCAGCCTTGACAGGGTGAAGAACGAGCAGTACTTC; CDR3 protein: CASSLDRVKNEQYF
J gene: TRBJ2-1; clone size: NA; D gene: TRBD2; V gene: TRBV7-2; CDR3 DNA: TGTGCCAGCAGCTCCTCCGGGACTAAGGTAGGGAAGCAGTTCTTC; CDR3 protein: CASSSSGTKVGKQFF
J gene: TRBJ2-4; clone size: few; D gene: NA; V gene: TRBV4-3; CDR3 DNA: TGCGCCAGCAGCCAAGATTCCGGGGGAGTGGCCAAAAACATTCAGTACTTC; CDR3 protein: CASSQDSGGVAKNIQYF
J gene: TRBJ2-7; clone size: many; D gene: TRBD2; V gene: TRBV7-2; CDR3 DNA: TGTGCCAGCAGCTTAGGTAGCGGGAGCGACGAGCAGTACTTC; CDR3 protein: CASSLGSGSDEQYF
J gene: TRBJ2-3; clone size: many; D gene: NA; V gene: TRBV6-1; CDR3 DNA: TGTGCCAGCAGTGGCGCCCTCACAATAACTAGCACAGATACGCAGTATTTT; CDR3 protein: CASSGALTITSTDTQYF
J gene: TRBJ1-2; clone size: many; D gene: TRBD1; V gene: TRBV7-2; CDR3 DNA: TGTGCCAGCAGCTCGACAGGGGATGAGGGCTACACCTTC; CDR3 protein: CASSSTGDEGYTF
J gene: TRBJ2-4; clone size: many; D gene: TRBD2; V gene: TRBV3-1; CDR3 DNA: TGTGCCAGCAGCCAAGATGGGACTAGCGGGATTAAGTACTTC; CDR3 protein: CASSQDGTSGIKYF
J gene: TRBJ2-3; clone size: many; D gene: TRBD1; V gene: TRBV28; CDR3 DNA: TGTGCCAGCAGTCGCCTGACAGGGGATGATACGCAGTATTTT; CDR3 protein: CASSRLTGDDTQYF
J gene: TRBJ2-3; clone size: many; D gene: NA; V gene: TRBV7-3; CDR3 DNA: TGTGCCAGCAGCTTATTCCCGGGACCGGGCACAGATACGCAGTATTTT; CDR3 protein: CASSLFPGPGTDTQYF
J gene: TRBJ1-1; clone size: NA; D gene: NA; V gene: TRBV7-2; CDR3 DNA: TGTGCCAGCAGCGGCCGCCCGGGGGGCACTGAAGCTTTCTTT; CDR3 protein: CASSGRPGGTEAFF
J gene: TRBJ1-1; clone size: NA; D gene: NA; V gene: TRBV12-3/TRBV12-4; CDR3 DNA: TGTGCCAGCAGTTTTATCGCAGTCATGAACACTGAAGCTTTCTTT; CDR3 protein: CASSFIAVMNTEAFF
J gene: TRBJ2-6; clone size: NA; D gene: NA; V gene: TRBV20-1; CDR3 DNA: TGCAGTGCTAGGTTGGGGTCTGGGGCCAACGTCCTGACTTTC; CDR3 protein: CSARLGSGANVLTF
J gene: TRBJ2-5; clone size: NA; D gene: TRBD2; V gene: TRBV20-1; CDR3 DNA: TGCAGTGCGAGTAGCGGGGGGGGGGGGGAGACCCAGTACTTC; CDR3 protein: CSASSGGGGETQYF
J gene: TRBJ2-3; clone size: few; D gene: TRBD2; V gene: TRBV20-1; CDR3 DNA: TGCAGTGCTAGGCCCCCCAGGGCGGGAGCGGCAGATACGCAGTATTTT; CDR3 protein: CSARPPRAGAADTQYF
J gene: TRBJ2-6; clone size: few; D gene: TRBD1; V gene: TRBV7-8; CDR3 DNA: TGTGCCAGCAGCTTAGTGTGGGCAGGGGGCGATGGGGCCAACGTCCTGACTTTC; CDR3 protein: CASSLVWAGGDGANVLTF
J gene: TRBJ1-2; clone size: many; D gene: NA; V gene: TRBV6-1; CDR3 DNA: TGTGCCAGCAGTGAAGGGGACGCCTCCACCTATGGCTACACCTTC; CDR3 protein: CASSEGDASTYGYTF